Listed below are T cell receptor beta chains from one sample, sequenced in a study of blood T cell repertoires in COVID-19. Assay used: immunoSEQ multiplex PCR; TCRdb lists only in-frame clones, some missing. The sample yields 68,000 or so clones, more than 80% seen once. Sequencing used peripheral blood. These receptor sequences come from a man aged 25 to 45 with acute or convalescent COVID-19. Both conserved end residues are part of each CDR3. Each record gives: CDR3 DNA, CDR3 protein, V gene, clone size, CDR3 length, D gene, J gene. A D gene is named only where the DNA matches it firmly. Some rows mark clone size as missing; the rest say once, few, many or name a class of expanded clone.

TGCGCCAGCAGCTTGGCCTTGAGGGGTGCGGGGAGTAACAATGAGCAGTTCTTC CASSLALRGAGSNNEQFF TRBV5-1 - 18 - TRBJ2-1
TGTGCCAGTAGTATAGGGACACCTAGCTCTGGGGCCAACGTCCTGACTTTC CASSIGTPSSGANVLTF TRBV19 - 17 - TRBJ2-6
TGTGCCAGCAGTGAAGGGACAATTAGCAATCAGCCCCAGCATTTT CASSEGTISNQPQHF TRBV6-1 - 15 - TRBJ1-5
TGTGCCAGCAGCTCCTACAGGACCGGGGAGCTGTTTTTT CASSSYRTGELFF TRBV7-2 few 13 - TRBJ2-2
TGCGCCAGCAGCCAGTTACTCAGGGGTCACTATGGCTACACCTTC CASSQLLRGHYGYTF TRBV4-1 - 15 - TRBJ1-2
TGTGCCAGCGGAACAGCGGGAGTGCCCTCCTACGAGCAGTACTTC CASGTAGVPSYEQYF TRBV6-5 few 15 TRBD2 TRBJ2-7
TGCGCCAGCAGCTTACAGGCTCCCTACGAGCAGTACTTC CASSLQAPYEQYF TRBV5-1 few 13 - TRBJ2-7
TGCGCCAGCAGCCAAGTTAGTCGCGGGGAGCTGTTTTTT CASSQVSRGELFF TRBV4-1 - 13 - TRBJ2-2
TGTGCCAGCAGTTACGGGGGCGGGAGGGGAGATACGCAGTATTTT CASSYGGGRGDTQYF TRBV6-2/TRBV6-3 - 15 TRBD2 TRBJ2-3
TGTGCCAGCAGTTACTCGTCTCCTCGGGGCTACGAGCAGTACTTC CASSYSSPRGYEQYF TRBV6-5 few 15 - TRBJ2-7
TGTGCCAGTAGTATAAGCGGGGGACTAGGCACAGATACGCAGTATTTT CASSISGGLGTDTQYF TRBV19 - 16 TRBD2 TRBJ2-3
TGTGCCAGCAGTTACCCTAGACTCTGGCCGGGTGAGCAGTTCTTC CASSYPRLWPGEQFF TRBV6-5 once 15 - TRBJ2-1
TGCGCCAGCTCCCTCTCGTCTTCCTACGAGCAGTACTTC CASSLSSSYEQYF TRBV4-3 few 13 - TRBJ2-7
TGTGCCAGCAGTCCATCGACAGGGTCCAGCAATCAGCCCCAGCATTTT CASSPSTGSSNQPQHF TRBV28 - 16 TRBD1 TRBJ1-5
TGTGCCAGCAGCATCGGATTGGGGCCGTACGAGCAGTACTTC CASSIGLGPYEQYF TRBV6-4 - 14 - TRBJ2-7
TGTGCCAGCAGCCCAGGGCCCTCCTACGAGCAGTACTTC CASSPGPSYEQYF TRBV7-3 - 13 - TRBJ2-7
TGTGCCAGTAGTATAGGTACGGGATCTTACCACAATGAGCAGTTCTTC CASSIGTGSYHNEQFF TRBV19 - 16 - TRBJ2-1
TGCGCCAGCAGGGCCGGCGGACTAGACGAGCAGTACTTC CASRAGGLDEQYF TRBV5-1 - 13 TRBD2 TRBJ2-7
TGTGCCAGCAACCAGCGGCAATACAATGAGCAGTTCTTC CASNQRQYNEQFF TRBV2 - 13 - TRBJ2-1
TGTGCCAGCAGTGACTCGAGTTCGGGACTAGCGGGAGTTCTCGCCAAAAACATTCAGTACTTC CASSDSSSGLAGVLAKNIQYF TRBV6-4 - 21 TRBD2 TRBJ2-4
TGTGCCAGCACGCCCCCCCCCAGGGTACCTGGAAACACCATATATTTT CASTPPPRVPGNTIYF TRBV2 - 16 - TRBJ1-3
TGTGCCAGCAGCTTTAGCGGTACCGGGGAGCTGTTTTTT CASSFSGTGELFF TRBV7-2 few 13 - TRBJ2-2
TGTGCCAGCAGTTACGGATCGATGGGGGGGAGGATCCACTTT CASSYGSMGGRIHF TRBV6-6 - 14 - TRBJ1-6
TGTGCCAGCAGGGGGGGGTCCGGGAACACTGAAGCTTTCTTT CASRGGSGNTEAFF TRBV21-1 - 14 - TRBJ1-1
TGTGCCAGCAGTTACTCCACAGGGGTAACAGATACGCAGTATTTT CASSYSTGVTDTQYF TRBV6-5 - 15 TRBD1 TRBJ2-3